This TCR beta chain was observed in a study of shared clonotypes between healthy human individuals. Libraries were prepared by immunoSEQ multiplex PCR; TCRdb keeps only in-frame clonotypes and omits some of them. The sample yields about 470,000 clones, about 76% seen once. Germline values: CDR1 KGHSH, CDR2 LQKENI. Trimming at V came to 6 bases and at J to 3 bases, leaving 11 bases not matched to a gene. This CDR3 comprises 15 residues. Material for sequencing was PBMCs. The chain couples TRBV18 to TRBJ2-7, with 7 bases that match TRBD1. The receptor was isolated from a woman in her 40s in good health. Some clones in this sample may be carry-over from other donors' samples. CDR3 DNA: TGTGCCAGCTCTTCCCCCGGGACAGCCTACTACGAGCAGTACTTC. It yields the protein CASSSPGTAYYEQYF.